Following are 4 T cell receptor beta chains from one sample sequenced in a study of post-analysis software for immune sequencing data (dated by TCRdb to the mid-2010s). The paper's findings and limits, for the study overall: Patients showed significantly higher frequencies than controls for about 5 TRBV segments, among them TRBV5-6, TRBV5-1 and TRBV20-1.

The library relied on PCR. Sequenced using an Illumina HiSeq 2500. Unique molecular identifiers were incorporated into TCR beta cDNA libraries to reduce PCR and sequencing biases. The public reads were reanalyzed by TCRdb: fastp trimming at Q25, MiXCR alignment, in-frame beta chains only. Duplicate CDR3 protein sequences are folded into a single record with the most common DNA and genes. The sample contains fewer than 850,000 distinct CDR3 sequences, 25% to 30% of them found a single time. The leading ten clones occupy around 0.56% of the sample. For these receptors, no antigen is known. Input material: blood. The receptors here all came from a girl aged 5 to 17 with multiple sclerosis.

This clonotype has a handful of counts. The rearrangement uses TRBV6-5 and TRBJ1-2; possibly TRBD1 for D (6 bases). V was shortened by 2 bases and J by 1 base, with 8 bases between the two germline ends. In germline, CDR1 is MNHEY, CDR2 SVGAGI. This CDR3 region has 14 residues. CDR3 nucleotide sequence: TGTGCCAGCAGTTACAAGGGGGGTAACTATGGCTACACCTTC. Protein product: CASSYKGGNYGYTF.

CDR3 DNA sequence: TGTGCCAGCAGTTCAGGGGGTTCTAACTATGGCTACACCTTC. It specifies CASSSGGSNYGYTF. The chain employs TRBV12-3 or TRBV12-4 and TRBJ1-2, with 7 bases fitting TRBD1. V gave up 4 bases and J gave up 0 bases; unmatched junction bases: 2. The CDR3 extends over 14 amino acids.

This clonotype was picked up many times. The J gene is TRBJ2-3, the V gene TRBV29-1, with a possible D match to TRBD2 (6 bases). Germline V gene sequence: CDR1 SQVTM, CDR2 ANQGSEA. Deletions cut 7 bases from V and 2 bases from J, with 22 bases between. CDR3 length: 16 amino acids. The CDR3 DNA reads as TGCAGCGCGGGGGTCTTGAGCGGGCCCTTCACAGATACGCAGTATTTT. It translates to CSAGVLSGPFTDTQYF.

This clonotype came up many times. CDR3 sequence reads: CSVRGTAYNEQFF. In DNA form, the CDR3 reads TGCAGCGTACGCGGGACAGCGTACAATGAGCAGTTCTTC. The rearrangement uses TRBV29-1 and TRBJ2-1; possibly TRBD1 for D (7 bases). CDR3 size: 13 residues. Between the trimmed V and J ends, which lost 6 bases and 4 bases, there was a span of 13 bases. From germline, CDR1 is SQVTM and CDR2 ANQGSEA.